The entry below gives a single T cell receptor (beta chain) sequence along with its context. Per the authors' pipeline: The authors estimated nucleated cell counts from reference gene primer amplification. Generated by immunoSEQ multiplex PCR, the TCRdb table keeps only in-frame clones and is missing some. The V and J calls and clone size come from that table; D and trimming were worked out from the DNA. Here the sample spans approximately 260,000 clones, around 87% being singletons. This record comes from a study of blood T cell repertoires in COVID-19. At the level of the study: Specimens from acute and convalescent COVID-19 originated in the United States, Italy and Spain.

Per the germline V gene, CDR1 is SEHNR and CDR2 is FQNEAQ (reference sequence). Trimming removed 5 bases at V and 1 base at J, with 14 bases between. The CDR3 has 15 residues. Study members were between roughly 18 and 100 years old and lived in roughly 24 US regions. The TCR sequence derives from a woman between 40 and 50 years old with acute COVID-19. Sequencing input: PBMCs or T cells enriched from blood (not recorded which). This chain connects TRBV7-9 to TRBJ1-1; D may be TRBD1 (5 bases). The CDR3 nucleotides read TGTGCCAGCAGCGGGGCGGGACGCTGGAACACTGAAGCTTTCTTT. This translates into CASSGAGRWNTEAFF.